This is a list of T cell receptor beta chains from one sample in a study of early stage breast cancer tumors. Sequencing used immunoSEQ multiplex PCR; TCRdb keeps in-frame clones, though not all of them. The table has about 36,000 clones, less than 80% seen once; the top ten hold roughly 7%. What was sequenced was blood. The source of these receptors is a person aged 55 to 75 with breast cancer. Each CDR3 is given with its conserved first and last residue. D genes are given only for firm matches. Rows may omit the clone size; those that give it use once, few, many or a size class.

CDR3 protein: CASSFQGNSQPQHF
CDR3 DNA: TGTGCCAGCAGTTTCCAGGGGAATAGTCAGCCCCAGCATTTT
clone size: few
J gene: TRBJ1-5
V gene: TRBV7-2
D gene: -

CDR3 protein: CASSFWPTNHEQYF
CDR3 DNA: TGCGCCAGCAGCTTCTGGCCGACAAACCACGAGCAGTACTTC
clone size: -
J gene: TRBJ2-7
V gene: TRBV5-1
D gene: -

CDR3 protein: CASSVGAASYNEQFF
CDR3 DNA: TGTGCCAGCAGCGTGGGAGCAGCTTCCTACAATGAGCAGTTCTTC
clone size: few
J gene: TRBJ2-1
V gene: TRBV9
D gene: -

CDR3 protein: CASRLPTSGNTIYF
CDR3 DNA: TGTGCCAGCAGACTACCTACTTCTGGAAACACCATATATTTT
clone size: -
J gene: TRBJ1-3
V gene: TRBV7-9
D gene: -

CDR3 protein: CASTSGWGADTQYF
CDR3 DNA: TGTGCCAGCACCAGCGGGTGGGGGGCAGATACGCAGTATTTT
clone size: -
J gene: TRBJ2-3
V gene: TRBV2
D gene: -

CDR3 protein: CASSLGTGLSYEQYF
CDR3 DNA: TGTGCCAGTAGTCTCGGGACAGGGTTATCCTACGAGCAGTACTTC
clone size: -
J gene: TRBJ2-7
V gene: TRBV19
D gene: TRBD1

CDR3 protein: CATSRVQGGQPQHF
CDR3 DNA: TGTGCCACCAGCAGAGTACAGGGCGGTCAGCCCCAGCATTTT
clone size: -
J gene: TRBJ1-5
V gene: TRBV15
D gene: -

CDR3 protein: CASRGWGTDTQYF
CDR3 DNA: TGTGCCAGCAGGGGATGGGGCACAGATACGCAGTATTTT
clone size: -
J gene: TRBJ2-3
V gene: TRBV5-6
D gene: -

CDR3 protein: CASSPGTSGADTQYF
CDR3 DNA: TGCGCCAGCAGTCCCGGGACTAGCGGAGCAGATACGCAGTATTTT
clone size: -
J gene: TRBJ2-3
V gene: TRBV5-1
D gene: TRBD2

CDR3 protein: CARDRGTGDYGYTF
CDR3 DNA: TGTGCCAGAGATAGGGGGACAGGGGACTATGGCTACACCTTC
clone size: -
J gene: TRBJ1-2
V gene: TRBV7-2
D gene: TRBD1

CDR3 protein: CASSPNTGAEQYF
CDR3 DNA: TGTGCCAGCTCACCAAATACAGGGGCCGAGCAGTACTTC
clone size: -
J gene: TRBJ2-7
V gene: TRBV18
D gene: TRBD1

CDR3 protein: CASSQGPDSPLHF
CDR3 DNA: TGCGCCAGCAGCCAGGGCCCGGATTCACCCCTCCACTTT
clone size: -
J gene: TRBJ1-6
V gene: TRBV4-1
D gene: -

CDR3 protein: CASKSGGSYGYTF
CDR3 DNA: TGTGCCAGCAAATCCGGGGGCTCTTATGGCTACACCTTC
clone size: -
J gene: TRBJ1-2
V gene: TRBV2
D gene: -

CDR3 protein: CASSYSWSPKNSYEQYF
CDR3 DNA: TGTGCCAGCAGTTACTCGTGGTCCCCAAAAAACTCCTACGAGCAGTACTTC
clone size: once
J gene: TRBJ2-7
V gene: TRBV6-7
D gene: -

CDR3 protein: CASSHRGVSYNEQFF
CDR3 DNA: TGTGCCAGCAGCCACCGGGGAGTTTCCTACAATGAGCAGTTCTTC
clone size: few
J gene: TRBJ2-1
V gene: TRBV7-9
D gene: -

CDR3 protein: CASSPTGGDYYGYTF
CDR3 DNA: TGTGCCAGCAGCCCGACCGGGGGGGATTACTATGGCTACACCTTC
clone size: -
J gene: TRBJ1-2
V gene: TRBV7-9
D gene: -

CDR3 protein: CASSWDSTDTQYF
CDR3 DNA: TGTGCTAGCAGCTGGGATAGCACAGATACGCAGTATTTT
clone size: -
J gene: TRBJ2-3
V gene: TRBV7-7
D gene: -

CDR3 protein: CASSQKTGLNQPQHF
CDR3 DNA: TGCGCCAGCAGCCAAAAGACAGGGCTCAATCAGCCCCAGCATTTT
clone size: -
J gene: TRBJ1-5
V gene: TRBV4-1
D gene: TRBD1

CDR3 protein: CASSLARGPNYGYTF
CDR3 DNA: TGTGCCAGCAGCTTGGCCCGAGGGCCGAACTATGGCTACACCTTC
clone size: once
J gene: TRBJ1-2
V gene: TRBV5-4
D gene: -

CDR3 protein: CASSFGQGVNSGNTIYF
CDR3 DNA: TGTGCCAGCAGCTTCGGACAGGGAGTAAATTCTGGAAACACCATATATTTT
clone size: few
J gene: TRBJ1-3
V gene: TRBV5-6
D gene: TRBD1

CDR3 protein: CAISPGLRPLEQYF
CDR3 DNA: TGTGCCATATCCCCGGGACTTCGGCCCCTCGAGCAGTACTTC
clone size: -
J gene: TRBJ2-7
V gene: TRBV2
D gene: -

CDR3 protein: CASSPWGAKRSGYTF
CDR3 DNA: TGTGCCAGCAGTCCGTGGGGGGCAAAAAGGAGTGGCTACACCTTC
clone size: -
J gene: TRBJ1-2
V gene: TRBV27
D gene: -

CDR3 protein: CASSRDRDEQYF
CDR3 DNA: TGTGCCAGCAGCCGGGACAGGGACGAGCAGTACTTC
clone size: -
J gene: TRBJ2-7
V gene: TRBV9
D gene: TRBD1

CDR3 protein: CASSLAFGASEAFF
CDR3 DNA: TGTGCCAGCAGCTTAGCGTTCGGGGCGAGTGAAGCTTTCTTT
clone size: -
J gene: TRBJ1-1
V gene: TRBV7-2
D gene: -

CDR3 protein: CASSLVNGGQETQYF
CDR3 DNA: TGCGCCAGCAGCTTGGTTAATGGCGGCCAAGAGACCCAGTACTTC
clone size: -
J gene: TRBJ2-5
V gene: TRBV5-1
D gene: -

CDR3 protein: CASSPRGSGGGKQYF
CDR3 DNA: TGTGCCAGCAGCCCGCGTGGTAGCGGGGGGGGGAAGCAGTACTTC
clone size: -
J gene: TRBJ2-7
V gene: TRBV11-3
D gene: TRBD2

CDR3 protein: CASSSPASYQPQHF
CDR3 DNA: TGTGCCAGCAGTTCCCCCGCCTCTTATCAGCCCCAGCATTTT
clone size: -
J gene: TRBJ1-5
V gene: TRBV28
D gene: -

CDR3 protein: CASSAGGSSYEQYF
CDR3 DNA: TGTGCCAGCAGTGCCGGTGGGAGCTCCTACGAGCAGTACTTC
clone size: -
J gene: TRBJ2-7
V gene: TRBV9
D gene: -

CDR3 protein: CSVGYNEQFF
CDR3 DNA: TGCAGCGTTGGCTACAATGAGCAGTTCTTC
clone size: -
J gene: TRBJ2-1
V gene: TRBV29-1
D gene: -

CDR3 protein: CASSLLGGYTF
CDR3 DNA: TGTGCCAGCAGTCTCCTGGGTGGCTACACCTTC
clone size: few
J gene: TRBJ1-2
V gene: TRBV2
D gene: -

CDR3 protein: CASSLIPGGGEQFF
CDR3 DNA: TGTGCCAGCAGCCTTATACCTGGCGGAGGGGAGCAGTTCTTC
clone size: -
J gene: TRBJ2-1
V gene: TRBV7-2
D gene: -

CDR3 protein: CASSPNGGFYGYTF
CDR3 DNA: TGTGCCAGCAGTCCAAATGGGGGATTCTATGGCTACACCTTC
clone size: -
J gene: TRBJ1-2
V gene: TRBV28
D gene: -

CDR3 protein: CASSPGQGDTEAFF
CDR3 DNA: TGTGCCAGTAGTCCAGGACAGGGGGACACTGAAGCTTTCTTT
clone size: few
J gene: TRBJ1-1
V gene: TRBV19
D gene: TRBD1

CDR3 protein: CASSITAQNTEAFF
CDR3 DNA: TGTGCCAGTAGTATAACCGCACAGAACACTGAAGCTTTCTTT
clone size: -
J gene: TRBJ1-1
V gene: TRBV19
D gene: -

CDR3 protein: CASRRGGQETQYF
CDR3 DNA: TGTGCCAGCAGGCGGGGAGGCCAAGAGACCCAGTACTTC
clone size: -
J gene: TRBJ2-5
V gene: TRBV6-5
D gene: -

CDR3 protein: CASSYSRRPFSGEQFF
CDR3 DNA: TGTGCCAGCAGTTACTCTCGACGGCCCTTCAGTGGTGAGCAGTTCTTC
clone size: -
J gene: TRBJ2-1
V gene: TRBV6-5
D gene: -

CDR3 protein: CASSLGHTGGGGYTF
CDR3 DNA: TGCGCCAGCAGCTTGGGCCATACAGGGGGCGGAGGCTACACCTTC
clone size: -
J gene: TRBJ1-2
V gene: TRBV5-1
D gene: TRBD1

CDR3 protein: CATSRAGQGTYEQYF
CDR3 DNA: TGTGCCACCAGCAGAGCGGGACAGGGCACCTACGAGCAGTACTTC
clone size: -
J gene: TRBJ2-7
V gene: TRBV15
D gene: TRBD1

CDR3 protein: CASSMTGGNTEAFF
CDR3 DNA: TGTGCCAGTAGTATGACCGGGGGGAACACTGAAGCTTTCTTT
clone size: -
J gene: TRBJ1-1
V gene: TRBV19
D gene: -

CDR3 protein: CAWSWGEGHTNQPQHF
CDR3 DNA: TGTGCCTGGAGTTGGGGGGAGGGGCACACCAATCAGCCCCAGCATTTT
clone size: -
J gene: TRBJ1-5
V gene: TRBV30
D gene: -

CDR3 protein: CASSVTWANTDTQYF
CDR3 DNA: TGTGCCAGCTCCGTAACTTGGGCTAACACAGATACGCAGTATTTT
clone size: -
J gene: TRBJ2-3
V gene: TRBV9
D gene: -

CDR3 protein: CASRTGGSGANVLTF
CDR3 DNA: TGTGCCTCTCGGACAGGGGGCTCTGGGGCCAACGTCCTGACTTTC
clone size: -
J gene: TRBJ2-6
V gene: TRBV6-1
D gene: TRBD1

CDR3 protein: CASGLVVSLYNEQFF
CDR3 DNA: TGTGCTAGTGGTTTGGTAGTCAGCCTATACAATGAGCAGTTCTTC
clone size: -
J gene: TRBJ2-1
V gene: TRBV12-5
D gene: -

CDR3 protein: CASSLAGVIDTQYF
CDR3 DNA: TGCGCCAGCAGCCTAGCGGGAGTAATCGATACGCAGTATTTT
clone size: -
J gene: TRBJ2-3
V gene: TRBV4-1
D gene: TRBD2

CDR3 protein: CASSPTVYGYTF
CDR3 DNA: TGTGCCAGCAGCCCCACAGTCTATGGCTACACCTTC
clone size: once
J gene: TRBJ1-2
V gene: TRBV9
D gene: -

CDR3 protein: CASSFSGPDGYTF
CDR3 DNA: TGCGCCAGCAGCTTTTCCGGGCCGGATGGCTACACCTTC
clone size: -
J gene: TRBJ1-2
V gene: TRBV5-1
D gene: -

CDR3 protein: CAWSAGQSGNTIYF
CDR3 DNA: TGTGCCTGGAGTGCGGGACAGTCTGGAAACACCATATATTTT
clone size: few
J gene: TRBJ1-3
V gene: TRBV30
D gene: TRBD1

CDR3 protein: CAWTSGGGQYF
CDR3 DNA: TGTGCCTGGACTAGCGGGGGGGGGCAGTACTTC
clone size: -
J gene: TRBJ2-7
V gene: TRBV30
D gene: TRBD2

CDR3 protein: CASSWDGSYEQYF
CDR3 DNA: TGTGCCAGCAGCTGGGACGGCTCCTACGAGCAGTACTTC
clone size: -
J gene: TRBJ2-7
V gene: TRBV5-4
D gene: -

CDR3 protein: CASRETVNTEAFF
CDR3 DNA: TGTGCCAGCAGAGAAACAGTGAACACTGAAGCTTTCTTT
clone size: -
J gene: TRBJ1-1
V gene: TRBV6-6
D gene: -

CDR3 protein: CASSSRQGSSDGYTF
CDR3 DNA: TGCGCCAGCAGCTCACGACAGGGGTCGAGTGATGGCTACACCTTC
clone size: -
J gene: TRBJ1-2
V gene: TRBV5-1
D gene: TRBD1

CDR3 protein: CASSLMRRGGNEQFF
CDR3 DNA: TGTGCCAGTAGTTTAATGCGGAGAGGGGGTAATGAGCAGTTCTTC
clone size: -
J gene: TRBJ2-1
V gene: TRBV19
D gene: -

CDR3 protein: CASTDDRGRGYGYTF
CDR3 DNA: TGTGCCAGCACTGACGACAGGGGGCGAGGCTATGGCTACACCTTC
clone size: -
J gene: TRBJ1-2
V gene: TRBV6-5
D gene: TRBD1

CDR3 protein: CASSFGQVYEQYF
CDR3 DNA: TGTGCCAGCAGCTTTGGACAGGTCTACGAGCAGTACTTC
clone size: -
J gene: TRBJ2-7
V gene: TRBV5-6
D gene: TRBD1

CDR3 protein: CASSRSGTGAYNEQFF
CDR3 DNA: TGTGCCAGCAGCAGGTCCGGGACAGGAGCCTACAATGAGCAGTTCTTC
clone size: -
J gene: TRBJ2-1
V gene: TRBV5-6
D gene: TRBD1

CDR3 protein: CASSPVGNTGELFF
CDR3 DNA: TGTGCCAGCTCACCAGTTGGGAACACCGGGGAGCTGTTTTTT
clone size: -
J gene: TRBJ2-2
V gene: TRBV18
D gene: -

CDR3 protein: CASSPSGTGQVTEAFF
CDR3 DNA: TGTGCCAGCTCACCATCAGGGACAGGGCAAGTCACTGAAGCTTTCTTT
clone size: -
J gene: TRBJ1-1
V gene: TRBV18
D gene: TRBD1